These 14 T cell receptor beta chains were all obtained from the same sample, sequenced in a study of T cells in Graves' hyperthyroidism and ophthalmopathy (dated by TCRdb to between 2017 and 2020). Library method: multiplex PCR. Reads for this sample came from an Illumina HiSeq 2000. TCR beta CDR3 regions were amplified from RNA transcripts. The first round of RT-PCR for the TCR CDR3 was performed with the HTBI primer set and the Qiagen OneStep RT-PCR kit. TCRdb trimmed public reads at Q25 via fastp, called clones via MiXCR and kept in-frame beta chains. Rows merge per CDR3 protein into single entries with the most common DNA and genes. Within this sample are roughly 500,000 distinct CDR3 sequences, with about 24% of them counted one time only. Together, the top ten hold approximately 10% of the sample. Sequenced: blood. Receptor source: a woman aged 25-40 years with Graves' ophthalmopathy.

This clonotype was counted ten times or more. The chain recombines TRBV5-6 with TRBJ1-1; no definite D call. The CDR3 totals 14 residues. The germline gives CDR1 SGHDT, CDR2 YYEEEE. Trimming shortened V by 7 bases and J by 7 bases, and 20 bases separated the two germline ends. CDR3 bases: TGTGCCAGCGGTCAAACGGAGGGATCCCGTGAAGCTTTCTTT. Its translation is CASGQTEGSREAFF.

The chain combines TRBV6-1 with TRBJ2-7; D is possibly TRBD1 or TRBD2 (5 bases each). Trimming removed 4 bases from V and 3 bases from J, with 16 bases in between. CDR1 MNHNS and CDR2 SASEGT come from the germline V gene. This CDR3 has 15 residues. The CDR3 sequence: CASSGTGRLIYEQYF. CDR3 nucleotide sequence: TGTGCCAGCAGTGGGACGGGACGGTTGATCTACGAGCAGTACTTC.

This clonotype was seen at least ten times. The V call is TRBV10-3, the J call TRBJ1-2, with 12 bases aligning to TRBD1. Germline V CDR1 and CDR2: ENHRY, SYGVKD. V shed 6 bases and J 7 bases; nucleotides not matched to a gene: 6. The CDR3 consists of 14 residues. The CDR3 nucleotides are TGTGCCATCAGGGGGACAGGGGGCAAAAGTGGCTACACCTTC. Protein sequence: CAIRGTGGKSGYTF.

This clonotype came up many times. The chain employs TRBV11-1 and TRBJ1-3; possible D gene TRBD1, 6 bases. Germline V gene sequence: CDR1 SGHAT, CDR2 FQDESV (reference sequence). This CDR3 contains 17 residues. Trimming took off 3 bases at V and 0 bases at J, with 15 bases between the two ends. CDR3 amino acids: CASSLRPGQPSGNTIYF. The CDR3 DNA follows: TGTGCCAGCAGCTTGCGACCCGGACAGCCCTCTGGAAACACCATATATTTT. The full variable domain, with the rest looked up from reference TRBV11-1 and TRBJ1-3, is EAEVAQSPRYKITEKSQAVAFWCDPISGHATLYWYRQILGQGPELLVQFQDESVVDDSQLPKDRFSAERLKGVDSTLKIQPAELGDSAMYLCASSLRPGQPSGNTIYFGEGSWLTVV.

This clonotype has at least ten counts. This rearrangement joins TRBV15 to TRBJ2-7; the D gene is possibly TRBD2 (6 bases). This CDR3 has 14 residues. V shed 0 bases and J shed 5 bases, with 11 bases lying between them. CDR1 and CDR2 (germline): LNHNV, YYDKDF (reference sequence). This chain's CDR3 is CATSRDREIHEQYF. The DNA for the CDR3 is TGTGCCACCAGCAGAGATCGGGAGATCCACGAGCAGTACTTC.

Worth noting for this clonotype: A much more abundant neighbour one base away suggests this may be a read error. This chain uses TRBV11-2 with TRBJ2-7; TRBD2 matches at 13 bases. From germline, CDR1 is SGHAT and CDR2 FQNNGV. CDR3 length: 16 amino acids. The junction had 13 bases not matched to a gene; V was cut back by 10 bases and J by 4 bases. CDR3 coding DNA: TGTGCCAACAGGCTGACTAGCGGGGGGTATCTGTACGAGCAGTACTTC. Its protein is CANRLTSGGYLYEQYF.

This clonotype occurred a few times. One junction end disagrees with the germline gene, perhaps due to a read error. The chain's CDR3 is CASSLWTGVDIKYF. The CDR3, as DNA: TGTGCCAGCAGCTTATGGACAGGGGTGGACATTAAGTACTTC. V is TRBV7-9 and J is TRBJ2-4; TRBD1 matches 9 bases. Germline CDR1 is SEHNR and CDR2 is FQNEAQ (reference sequence). The CDR3 spans 14 residues.

In this sample, this clonotype turned up many times. The chain couples TRBV10-3 to TRBJ1-2; perhaps TRBD1 as D (5 bases). The CDR3 is made up of 12 amino acids. In germline, CDR1 is ENHRY, CDR2 SYGVKD. The ends were cut back, 0 bases at V and 8 bases at J, with 7 bases in the middle. This chain's CDR3 is CAISESQEGYTF. The CDR3 coding sequence is TGTGCCATCAGTGAGTCACAGGAGGGCTACACCTTC.

In its sample, this clonotype was seen many times. The chain couples TRBV2 to TRBJ2-5, with D unclear. V lost 0 bases and J 1 base, leaving 12 bases between the germline ends. Germline V CDR1 and CDR2: SNHLY, FYNNEI. CDR3 length: 16 amino acids. CDR3 region: CASSEALRAGQETQYF. DNA of the CDR3: TGTGCCAGCAGTGAAGCGCTTCGGGCTGGCCAAGAGACCCAGTACTTC.

Ten or more counts support this clonotype. The J gene is TRBJ2-7, the V gene TRBV7-3; TRBD2 aligns across 7 bases. CDR1 SGHTA and CDR2 FQGTGA come from the germline V gene. This CDR3 comprises 15 residues. V dropped 5 bases and J dropped 2; count of bases not matched to a gene: 9. CDR3 in DNA: TGTGCCAGCAGCCCGGGTAGCGGGCGTACCTACGAGCAGTACTTC. Its protein product is CASSPGSGRTYEQYF.

This clonotype has a count of ten or more. This rearrangement joins TRBV30 to TRBJ1-2; D unresolved. V shed 8 bases and J shed 8 bases, with 21 bases lying between them. Germline values: CDR1 GTSNPN, CDR2 SVGIG (reference sequence). The CDR3 is 13 residues long. The CDR3 spells CAQKAFSHGGYTF. The CDR3 DNA sequence: TGTGCCCAGAAGGCTTTTTCCCACGGGGGCTACACCTTC.

This clonotype occurred many times. This sequence joins TRBV27 and TRBJ2-7, with 9 positions matching TRBD1. Germline CDR1 reads MNHEY; CDR2 reads SMNVEV (reference sequence). CDR3 length equals 16 residues. The ends lost 6 bases at V and 5 bases at J; junction bases unmatched: 14. The CDR3: CASRSSLGTGRHEQYF. Written as DNA, the CDR3 is TGTGCCAGCAGGTCATCCCTCGGGACAGGGCGGCACGAGCAGTACTTC.

This clonotype occurred many times. The genes are TRBV15 and TRBJ1-1; no definite D call. Trimming removed 1 base from V and 7 bases from J, with 10 bases in between. Germline values: CDR1 LNHNV, CDR2 YYDKDF (reference sequence). CDR3 size: 13 residues. In DNA form, the CDR3 reads TGTGCCACCAGCAGAGCGGTCGGCGGTGAAGCTTTCTTT. Residues: CATSRAVGGEAFF. Filled out from reference TRBV15 and TRBJ1-1, the complete variable domain reads DAMVIQNPRYQVTQFGKPVTLSCSQTLNHNVMYWYQQKSSQAPKLLFHYYDKDFNNEADTPDNFQSRRPNTSFCFLDIRSPGLGDTAMYLCATSRAVGGEAFFGQGTRLTVV.

This clonotype was recorded at least ten times. The chain couples TRBV7-9 to TRBJ2-2; D may be TRBD1 (5 bases). The V end was cut by 10 bases, the J end by 7 bases, with 13 bases between. The CDR3 is 12 amino acids. Germline CDR1 SEHNR, CDR2 FQNEAQ (reference sequence). The CDR3 region has the DNA TGTGCCACTATCCAGGGAATCGGGGAGCTGTTTTTT. Protein product: CATIQGIGELFF.